The 5 T cell receptor beta chains reported below all come from one sample, sequenced in a study of blood T cells in healthy people across ages. PCR was performed a second time for about 7 to 11 cycles using a sample-barcoded 5' primer and a J-beta primer mix. Using its own MiXCR run on the 5' RACE reads, TCRdb lists one record per CDR3 protein. Of roughly 1.9 million distinct CDR3 sequences in the sample, approximately 39% were seen once. The source material was blood. These receptors were taken from a human donor in good health.

The chain has TRBV7-9 and TRBJ1-1; D is unclear. Germline loops: CDR1 SEHNR, CDR2 FQNEAQ (reference sequence). Trimming cost V 6 bases and J 10 bases, with 21 bases left between them. The CDR3 length is 14 residues. CDR3 sequence (DNA): TGTGCCAGCAGTTCTACAACCGACCGAGACGGAGCTTTCTTT. Amino acid sequence: CASSSTTDRDGAFF.

This clonotype has a handful of counts. The chain uses TRBV20-1 and TRBJ2-3; D gene ambiguous. V lost 3 bases and J 2 bases, leaving 12 bases between the germline ends. The CDR3 totals 14 residues. Germline V CDR1 and CDR2: DFQATT, SNEGSKA (reference sequence). The chain's CDR3 is CSARLGQFTDTQYF. The CDR3 DNA follows: TGCAGTGCTAGGCTTGGGCAGTTCACAGATACGCAGTATTTT.

This clonotype has more than one count but fewer than ten. J is TRBJ2-6 and V is TRBV11-1; 7 positions agree with TRBD2. From germline, CDR1 is SGHAT and CDR2 FQDESV (reference sequence). CDR3 length equals 17 residues. V lost 3 bases to trimming and J lost 5 bases; unmatched junction nucleotides: 10. The CDR3: CASSFSRTGGRANVLTF. In DNA, the CDR3 is TGTGCCAGCAGCTTTAGTAGGACCGGGGGGAGGGCCAACGTCCTGACTTTC.

The V call is TRBV12-3 or TRBV12-4, the J call TRBJ2-5, with D possibly TRBD2 on 7 matching bases. V dropped 6 bases and J dropped 3 bases, with 17 bases sitting between them. The CDR3 contains 15 residues. The CDR3 coding sequence is TGTGCCAGCAGCCGCAACGGGGGGCCGAAAGAGACCCAGTACTTC. Protein: CASSRNGGPKETQYF.

V is TRBV24-1 and J is TRBJ2-3, with D possibly called TRBD1 or TRBD2 (5 bases each). Germline CDR1 KGHDR, CDR2 SFDVKD. The CDR3 loop spans 13 amino acids. V was trimmed by 9 bases and J by 3 bases, leaving 12 bases between them. The CDR3 DNA sequence: TGTGCCACCTCGGGACCTGAGACAGATACGCAGTATTTT. Translating it yields CATSGPETDTQYF.